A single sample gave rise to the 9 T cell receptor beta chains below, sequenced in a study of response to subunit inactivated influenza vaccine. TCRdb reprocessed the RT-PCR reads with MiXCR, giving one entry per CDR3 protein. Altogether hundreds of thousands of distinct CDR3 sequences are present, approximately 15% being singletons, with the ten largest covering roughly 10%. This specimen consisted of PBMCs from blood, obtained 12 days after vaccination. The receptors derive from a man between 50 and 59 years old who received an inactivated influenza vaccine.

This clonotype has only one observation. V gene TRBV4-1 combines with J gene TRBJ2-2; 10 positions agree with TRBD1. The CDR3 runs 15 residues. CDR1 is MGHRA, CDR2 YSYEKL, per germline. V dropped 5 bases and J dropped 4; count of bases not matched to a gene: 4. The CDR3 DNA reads TGCGCCAGCAGCGATAGGACAGGGGGCACCGGGGAGCTGTTTTTT. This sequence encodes CASSDRTGGTGELFF.

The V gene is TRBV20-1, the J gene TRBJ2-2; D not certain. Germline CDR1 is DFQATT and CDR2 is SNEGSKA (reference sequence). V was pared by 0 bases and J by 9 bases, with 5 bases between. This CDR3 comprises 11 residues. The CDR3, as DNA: TGCAGTGCTAGAGACAAGAGGGAGCTGTTTTTT. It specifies CSARDKRELFF.

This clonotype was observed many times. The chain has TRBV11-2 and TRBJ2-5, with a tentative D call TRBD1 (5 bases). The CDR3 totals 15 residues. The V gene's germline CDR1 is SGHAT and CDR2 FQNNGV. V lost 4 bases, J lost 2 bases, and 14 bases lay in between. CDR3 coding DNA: TGTGCCAGCAGCTGGGGCGGTGGAACACAAGAGACCCAGTACTTC. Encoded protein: CASSWGGGTQETQYF.

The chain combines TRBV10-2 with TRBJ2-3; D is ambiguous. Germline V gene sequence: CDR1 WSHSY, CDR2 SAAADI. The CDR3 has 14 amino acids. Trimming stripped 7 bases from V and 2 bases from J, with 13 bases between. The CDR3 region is CASIDGLLTDTQYF. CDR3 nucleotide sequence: TGCGCCAGCATTGACGGGCTGCTCACAGATACGCAGTATTTT.

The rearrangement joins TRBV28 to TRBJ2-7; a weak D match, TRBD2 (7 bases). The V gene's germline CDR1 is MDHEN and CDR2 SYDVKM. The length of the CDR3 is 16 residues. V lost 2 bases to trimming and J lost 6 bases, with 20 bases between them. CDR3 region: CASSLVGRGARREQYF. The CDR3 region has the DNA TGTGCCAGCAGTTTAGTGGGTCGGGGGGCCAGACGCGAGCAGTACTTC. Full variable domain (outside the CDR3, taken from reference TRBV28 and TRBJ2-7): DVKVTQSSRYLVKRTGEKVFLECVQDMDHENMFWYRQDPGLGLRLIYFSYDVKMKEKGDIPEGYSVSREKKERFSLILESASTNQTSMYLCASSLVGRGARREQYFGPGTRLTVT.

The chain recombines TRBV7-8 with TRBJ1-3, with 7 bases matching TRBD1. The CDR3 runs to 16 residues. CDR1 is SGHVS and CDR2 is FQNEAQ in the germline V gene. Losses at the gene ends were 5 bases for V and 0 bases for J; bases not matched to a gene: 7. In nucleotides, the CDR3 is TGTGCCAGCAGCACACAGGGGCGACCCTCTGGAAACACCATATATTTT. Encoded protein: CASSTQGRPSGNTIYF.

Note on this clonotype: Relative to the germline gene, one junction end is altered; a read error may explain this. The CDR3 bases are TGTGCTAGCAGCCCCGGACTAGTAGCCTACAATGAGCAGTTCTTC. Amino acid sequence: CASSPGLVAYNEQFF. The chain couples TRBV7-7 to TRBJ2-1; TRBD2 agrees at 7 bases. The CDR3 extends over 15 amino acids. Germline lookup yields CDR1 SSHAT and CDR2 FNYEAQ (reference sequence).

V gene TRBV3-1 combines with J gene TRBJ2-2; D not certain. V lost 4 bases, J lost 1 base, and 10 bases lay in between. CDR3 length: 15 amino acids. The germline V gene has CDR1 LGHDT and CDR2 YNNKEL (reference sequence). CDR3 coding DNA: TGTGCCAGCAGCCGACGGATGATGAACACCGGGGAGCTGTTTTTT. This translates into CASSRRMMNTGELFF.

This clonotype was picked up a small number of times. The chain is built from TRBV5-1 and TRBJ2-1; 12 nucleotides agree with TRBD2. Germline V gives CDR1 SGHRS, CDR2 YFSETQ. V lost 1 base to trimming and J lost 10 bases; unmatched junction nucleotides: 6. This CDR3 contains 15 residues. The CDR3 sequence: CASSLILAGGKEQFF. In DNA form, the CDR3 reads TGCGCCAGCAGCTTGATCCTAGCGGGGGGGAAAGAGCAGTTCTTC.